This T cell receptor beta chain is from a study of cytomegalovirus exposure and HLA in healthy donors (dated by TCRdb to about 2017). Background on the whole study: An earlier analysis of around 600 of the donors reported about 290 Gb of sequence data and 100 million to 130 million unique TCR beta sequences from some 180 million T cells. Rather than drawing on any new phenotypic data, the later analysis identified candidate immune exposures from TCR beta sequences and the way those sequences occurred across donors. Every discovery cohort repertoire had been produced on one sequencing platform. The aim of the study was to test whether cataloging public T cell receptors could identify signatures of past pathogen exposure. About five DR-DQ haplotypes were handled as single units for association and clustering because linkage in the cohort was strong. The number of donors typed differed by locus, with 629-630 for A, B, C, DRB1 and DQB1, approximately 500 for DQA1, nearly 610 for DPA1, and around 450 for DPB1. Donor age, sex, ethnicity and CMV serostatus were collected together with the repertoire data. The T cell repertoires of 666 subjects were profiled by immunosequencing and related to cytomegalovirus serostatus. In an earlier analysis of around 540 of the donors, high-throughput TCR beta sequencing was used to judge whether each TCR beta V gene segment behaved as functional or pseudogenic. Among the roughly 390 genotyped donors, around 81% belonged to the genetic ancestry cluster associated with self-reported Caucasian donors. An early release covering 550 to 650 HLA-typed donors comprised roughly 300 gigabases of sequencing data and approximately 85 million unique TCR sequences. Among around 400 genotyped donors of the cohort, an average of about 220,000 unique TCR beta nucleotide sequences was sequenced per donor, of which 15% to 20% were non-productive. High-throughput TCR immunosequencing, statistical association of individual TCRs with disease status, and machine learning were combined to predict cytomegalovirus infection status. To study patterns of TCR occurrence, a later analysis re-analyzed previously published TCR beta repertoires from hundreds of donors and added high-resolution HLA genotyping. A later genetic analysis used genome-wide SNP genotypes for 398 of the 666 donors, treating that subset as a discovery cohort. Both class I and class II loci were covered by HLA typing, at four-digit resolution. Besides the first cohort of around 700 subjects, a separate validation cohort made up of 95 to 150 different subjects was used. The paper as a whole reports these results and caveats: HLA typing was unavailable for some donors at each locus, so association tests used only the typed subset. The presence/absence analyses assumed that sequencing depth was roughly uniform across donors, and that assumption may not be true. Correlated functional status among segregating V segments might reflect linkage disequilibrium, but an unknown experimental factor could not be ruled out. Broadly in line with IMGT annotations, most TCR beta V segments showed up in productive rearrangements about 87% or about 30% of the time in an earlier analysis of several hundred of the donors. It was suggested by the authors that the approach could potentially be generalized to other disease states and immunological phenotypes. A cluster of highly shared sequence variants was judged likely to be a technical artifact of the sequencing pipeline. While some public TCRs were present in many individuals, most TCR sequences turned up only very rarely across donors. The earlier analysis of 587 of the donors excluded over 15 rarely observed V segments, including chromosome 9 orphons, because counts were too low. A later analysis found that most CMV-associated TCR beta chains appeared HLA-restricted, with HLA associations seemingly driven largely by CMV exposure. For the cohort, immune exposure information was limited to CMV serostatus. In vitro tests confirmed that three of the cytomegalovirus-associated TCR beta chains recognize cytomegalovirus antigens. In both the original and validation cohorts, the classifier was reported to diagnose cytomegalovirus status with high specificity and sensitivity. According to a later genetic analysis, donors in an Asian-associated ancestry cluster had fewer N-insertions in productive TCRs than the roughly 670-donor mean. A total of 164 TCR beta chains were listed by the study as associated with cytomegalovirus. According to a later analysis, parvovirus B19, influenza, CMV and Epstein-Barr virus appeared linked to several top co-occurrence clusters. This cohort had only TCR beta chains sequenced, and the lack of alpha or paired-chain data limited which features could be detected. A later analysis associated 15,000 to 20,000 TCR beta sequences with specific HLA alleles at a false discovery rate of 0.05. Because the 87-base-pair reads could not distinguish some IMGT-functional V segments, including TRBV6-2 and TRBV6-3, those segments were excluded. A later analysis found that TCR association rates varied across HLA loci, with DRB1 alleles showing the most associated TCRs and HLA-C alleles the fewest. When HLA alleles, especially DR and DQ, strongly co-occurred, attributing TCR associations to individual alleles was difficult. A later genetic analysis associated a missense DCLRE1C variant with V-gene and J-gene trimming of TCR beta chains, and an independent cohort replicated the association. In a later analysis, HLA-associated TCR beta chains showed more clonal expansion and lower generation probabilities than non-associated chains that were equally common. A further reported finding was that TCR beta sequences accurately predicted the HLA-A and HLA-B alleles for most subjects in the first cohort.

The cohort was made up of under 800 healthy bone marrow donors. At the time of sampling, every cohort member was nominally healthy, though immune exposures that went unrecorded were likely present. The donor was CMV seronegative and was included in the group of under 450 seronegative cohort members. Every donor gave a peripheral blood sample, and the peripheral blood mononuclear cells from that sample were used for TCR beta sequencing. Genomic DNA was extracted from the blood cell samples with the Qiagen DNeasy Blood Extraction Kit. In regard to this clone: What this receptor recognizes is not known. No much larger clone is present one base from it, and per-base qualities are unavailable.

Trimmed from V: 0 bases; trimmed from J: 4 bases; junction bases lacking a gene match: 4. Per the germline V gene, LGHNA is the CDR1 and YSLEER is the CDR2. The cysteine opens and the phenylalanine closes a CDR3 of 16 amino acids. Only CDR3 DNA remains: 48 bases, in frame from the first base. Library preparation employed the immunoSEQ multiplex PCR assay. For the multiplex PCR, a mixture combining 60 forward primers for TCR Vbeta segments and 13 reverse primers for TCR Jbeta segments was used. A multiplex PCR assay on genomic DNA amplified the CDR3 region of rearranged TCR beta genes. The Illumina HiSeq System was used to sequence the amplified TCR beta libraries as 87-base-pair reads. The original methods were these. Across the 670 or so repertoires, a later analysis counted tens of millions of unique TCR beta chains, roughly 11 million of which were shared by at least two donors. A nearest-neighbor algorithm error-corrected the raw reads and collapsed the reads into unique sequences, merging closely related sequences to remove PCR and sequencing errors. Alignment of CDR3 sequences to IMGT reference sequences was used to assign V, D and J gene segments. For a sequence to be retained, a match of at least six nucleotides was required to both a V gene segment and a J gene segment. Rearrangements were classified as productive when the CDR3 lacked stop codons and remained in frame with V and J, and all other rearrangements were classified as non-productive. Following IMGT convention, CDR3 was defined as the stretch from the second conserved V-encoded cysteine up to the conserved J-encoded phenylalanine. In an earlier analysis of roughly 610 of the donors, sequences lacking an unambiguous match to a single V gene segment were excluded. In an earlier analysis of several hundred of the donors, V segments were called functional above 56.7% productive rearrangements and were called segregating when the between-donor standard deviation exceeded 5%. A statistical classification framework was built to diagnose cytomegalovirus status from the catalog of TCR beta chain sequences. In a later analysis, V and J genes were assigned by comparing TCR nucleotide sequences against IMGT/GENE-DB human TR gene sequences. In a later analysis, CDR3 sequences and most-parsimonious VDJ recombination scenarios were assigned using the TCRdist pipeline. In a later analysis, each TCR beta chain was defined by its CDR3 amino acid sequence together with its V-gene family, and reads lacking a unique V-gene family were excluded. To address suspected cross-contamination and a sequencing artifact, a later analysis removed 550 to 750 highly shared, low-generation-probability nucleotide sequences. In a later analysis, a clonal expansion index for each public chain was calculated from normalized within-repertoire ranks of inferred template counts. In a later analysis, generation probabilities were computed with a VDJ recombination model fitted to out-of-frame rearrangements, and the resulting probabilities were checked against IGoR. A later analysis scored TCR-TCR, TCR-HLA and TCR-CMV co-occurrence with hypergeometric tests, applying a repertoire-size bias correction to TCR pairs. A later analysis estimated false discovery rates by permuting HLA or CMV assignments 20 times. In a later analysis, co-occurring TCRs were grouped with DBSCAN, and TCRdist sequence similarity was added when clustering was performed within HLA-allele-positive subsets. Repertoires with fewer than 30,000 or more than 120,000 public chains, plus five repertoires with anomalous nucleotide sharing, were excluded from co-occurrence clustering. TCRdb holds this immuneACCESS table with in-frame rearrangements only. Some clones are missing; in checked studies, unresolved V genes explain under half, and the rest has no known cause. V and J calls and clone size are those listed in that table; D and trimming were worked out from the DNA. The sample contains some 130,000 clones, 74% of them found a single time. The leading ten clones occupy roughly 7.5% of the sample.

The rearranged chain carries TRBV4-3 and TRBJ1-3; the junction holds 9 bases that match TRBD1. The clonotype comes from a male donor in good health and CMV-seronegative. Sequenced material: PBMCs. The DNA is as follows: TGCGCCAGCAGCCAAGATCCAACAGGGGGCGGAAACACCATATATTTT. Translated, this gives CASSQDPTGGGNTIYF.